This T cell receptor beta chain emerged from a study of blood T cell repertoires in COVID-19. CDR1 is SGHRS and CDR2 is YFSETQ in the germline V gene. The CDR3 contains 18 residues. The V gene lost 3 bases and the J gene lost 7 bases, with 23 bases spanning the gap. Clones were sequenced by immunoSEQ multiplex PCR, and TCRdb holds only the in-frame ones, with some missing. Among some 190,000 clones listed, around nine tenths were seen once. The sequencing input was peripheral blood. This sequence was found in a woman aged 40 to 55 who had recovered from COVID-19. The gene calls are TRBV5-1 and TRBJ1-6; the D gene is possibly TRBD1 (6 bases). The DNA of the CDR3 is TGCGCCAGCAGCTCCGTCCCGGGGGGCGCCGGGGCCAATTCACCCCTCCACTTT. Translated, it gives CASSSVPGGAGANSPLHF.